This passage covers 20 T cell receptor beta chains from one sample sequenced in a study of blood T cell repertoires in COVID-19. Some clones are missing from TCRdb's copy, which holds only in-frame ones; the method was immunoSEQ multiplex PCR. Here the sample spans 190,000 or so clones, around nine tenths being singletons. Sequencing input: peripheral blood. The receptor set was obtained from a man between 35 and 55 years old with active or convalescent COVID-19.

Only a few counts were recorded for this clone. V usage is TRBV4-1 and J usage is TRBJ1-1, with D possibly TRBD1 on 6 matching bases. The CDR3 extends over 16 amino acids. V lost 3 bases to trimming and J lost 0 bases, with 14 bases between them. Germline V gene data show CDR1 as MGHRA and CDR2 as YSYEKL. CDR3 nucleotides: TGCGCCAGCAGCCACCACCACCAGGGGTTGAACACTGAAGCTTTCTTT. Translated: CASSHHHQGLNTEAFF.

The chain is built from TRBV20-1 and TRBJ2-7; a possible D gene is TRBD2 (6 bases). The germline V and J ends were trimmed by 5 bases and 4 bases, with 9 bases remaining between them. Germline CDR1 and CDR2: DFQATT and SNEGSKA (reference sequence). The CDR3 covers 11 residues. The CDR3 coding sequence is TGCAGTGCTCTGCGGGAATACGAGCAGTACTTC. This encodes CSALREYEQYF.

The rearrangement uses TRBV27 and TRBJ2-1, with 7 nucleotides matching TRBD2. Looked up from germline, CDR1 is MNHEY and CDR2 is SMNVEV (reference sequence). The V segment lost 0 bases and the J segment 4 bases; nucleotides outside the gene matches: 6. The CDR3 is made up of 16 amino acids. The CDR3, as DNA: TGTGCCAGCAGTTTATCGATAGCGGGTGGGTACAATGAGCAGTTCTTC. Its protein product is CASSLSIAGGYNEQFF.

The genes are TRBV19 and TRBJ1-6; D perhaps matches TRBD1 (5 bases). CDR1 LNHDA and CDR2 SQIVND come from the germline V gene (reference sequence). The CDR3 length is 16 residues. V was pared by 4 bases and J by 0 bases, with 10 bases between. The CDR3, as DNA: TGTGCCAGTAGTACCTCAGGGTACTCCTATAATTCACCCCTCCACTTT. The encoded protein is CASSTSGYSYNSPLHF. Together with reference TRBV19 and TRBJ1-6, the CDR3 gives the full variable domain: DGGITQSPKYLFRKEGQNVTLSCEQNLNHDAMYWYRQDPGQGLRLIYYSQIVNDFQKGDIAEGYSVSREKKESFPLTVTSAQKNPTAFYLCASSTSGYSYNSPLHFGNGTRLTVT.

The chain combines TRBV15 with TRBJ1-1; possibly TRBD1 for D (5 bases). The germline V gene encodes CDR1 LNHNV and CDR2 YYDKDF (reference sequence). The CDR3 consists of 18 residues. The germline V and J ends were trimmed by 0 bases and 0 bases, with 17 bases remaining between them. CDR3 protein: CATSREWYGGSMNTEAFF. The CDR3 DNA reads TGTGCCACCAGCAGAGAGTGGTACGGGGGGAGCATGAACACTGAAGCTTTCTTT.

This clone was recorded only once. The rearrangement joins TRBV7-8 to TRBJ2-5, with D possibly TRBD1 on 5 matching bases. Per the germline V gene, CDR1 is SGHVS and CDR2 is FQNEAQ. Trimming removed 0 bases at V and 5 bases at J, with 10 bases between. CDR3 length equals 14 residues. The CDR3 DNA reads TGTGCCAGCAGCTTAGCAGGGGCCTCGGAGACCCAGTACTTC. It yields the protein CASSLAGASETQYF.

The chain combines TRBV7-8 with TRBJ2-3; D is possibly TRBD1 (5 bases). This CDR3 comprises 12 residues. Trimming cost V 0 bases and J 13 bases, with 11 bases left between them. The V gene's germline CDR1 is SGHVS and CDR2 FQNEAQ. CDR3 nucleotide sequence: TGTGCCAGCAGCTTAGCGGGCAGGGCGGAGTATTTT. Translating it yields CASSLAGRAEYF.

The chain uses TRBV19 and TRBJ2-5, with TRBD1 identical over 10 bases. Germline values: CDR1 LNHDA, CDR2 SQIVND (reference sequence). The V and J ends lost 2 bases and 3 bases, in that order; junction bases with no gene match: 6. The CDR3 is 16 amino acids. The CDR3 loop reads CASSILPGQGKETQYF. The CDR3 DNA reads TGTGCCAGTAGTATACTTCCGGGACAGGGGAAAGAGACCCAGTACTTC.

CDR3 residues: CASGTVLSYEQYF. The CDR3 nucleotides are TGTGCCAGCGGGACAGTACTTTCCTACGAGCAGTACTTC. V usage is TRBV2 and J usage is TRBJ2-7; 7 bases align to TRBD1. CDR1 SNHLY and CDR2 FYNNEI come from the germline V gene. The CDR3 sequence is 13 residues long. Trimming removed 8 bases from V and 1 base from J; junction bases left unmatched: 5.

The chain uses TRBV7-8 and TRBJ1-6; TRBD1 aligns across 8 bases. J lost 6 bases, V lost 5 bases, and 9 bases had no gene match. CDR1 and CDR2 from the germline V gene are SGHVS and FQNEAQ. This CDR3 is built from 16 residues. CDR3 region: CASSVTGGQINSPLHF. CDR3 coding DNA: TGTGCCAGCAGCGTAACAGGGGGGCAAATTAATTCACCCCTCCACTTT.

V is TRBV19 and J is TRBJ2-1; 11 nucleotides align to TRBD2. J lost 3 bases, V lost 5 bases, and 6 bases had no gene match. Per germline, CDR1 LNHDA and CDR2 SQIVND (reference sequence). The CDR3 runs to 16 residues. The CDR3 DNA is TGTGCCAGTAGTCCCCTGGGACTAGCGGACTACAATGAGCAGTTCTTC. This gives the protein CASSPLGLADYNEQFF.

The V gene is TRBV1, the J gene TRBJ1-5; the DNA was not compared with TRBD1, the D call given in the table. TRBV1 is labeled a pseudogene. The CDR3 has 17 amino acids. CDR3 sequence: CTSSQGGRNLSNQPQHF. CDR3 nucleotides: TGCACCAGCAGCCAAGGTGGCAGGAACCTTAGCAATCAGCCCCAGCATTTT.

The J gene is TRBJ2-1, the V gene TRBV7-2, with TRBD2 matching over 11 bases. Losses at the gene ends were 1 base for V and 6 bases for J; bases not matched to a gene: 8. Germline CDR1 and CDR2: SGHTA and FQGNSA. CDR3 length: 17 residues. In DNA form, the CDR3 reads TGTGCCAGCAGCTTAGGACCTAGCGGGGGGCCATTCAATGAGCAGTTCTTC. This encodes CASSLGPSGGPFNEQFF.

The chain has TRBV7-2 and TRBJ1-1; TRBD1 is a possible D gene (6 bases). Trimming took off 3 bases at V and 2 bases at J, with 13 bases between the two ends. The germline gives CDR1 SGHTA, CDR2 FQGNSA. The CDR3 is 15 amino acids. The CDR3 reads CASSFSGQHNTEAFF. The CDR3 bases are TGTGCCAGCAGCTTTTCCGGACAGCATAACACTGAAGCTTTCTTT.

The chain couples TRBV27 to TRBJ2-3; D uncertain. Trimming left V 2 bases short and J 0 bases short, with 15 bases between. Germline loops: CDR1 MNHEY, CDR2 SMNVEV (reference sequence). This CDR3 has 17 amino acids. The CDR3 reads CASSLTAAYISTDTQYF. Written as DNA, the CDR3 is TGTGCCAGCAGTTTAACCGCCGCCTATATAAGCACAGATACGCAGTATTTT.

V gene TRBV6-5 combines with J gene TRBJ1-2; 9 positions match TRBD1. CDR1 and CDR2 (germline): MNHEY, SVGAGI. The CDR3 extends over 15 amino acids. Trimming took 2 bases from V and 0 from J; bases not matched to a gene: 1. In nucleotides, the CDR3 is TGTGCCAGCAGTTACGGACAGGGGTCTAACTATGGCTACACCTTC. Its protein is CASSYGQGSNYGYTF.

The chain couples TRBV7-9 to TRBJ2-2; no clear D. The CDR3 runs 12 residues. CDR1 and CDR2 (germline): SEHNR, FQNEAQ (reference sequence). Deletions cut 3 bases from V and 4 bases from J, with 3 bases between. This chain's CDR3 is CASSFGTGELFF. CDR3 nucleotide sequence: TGTGCCAGCAGCTTCGGCACCGGGGAGCTGTTTTTT.

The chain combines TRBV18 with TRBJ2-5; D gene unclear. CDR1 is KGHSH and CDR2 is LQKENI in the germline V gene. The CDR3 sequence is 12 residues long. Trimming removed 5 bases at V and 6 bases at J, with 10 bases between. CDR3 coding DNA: TGTGCCAGCTCAACCAGTATCCAGACCCAGTACTTC. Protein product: CASSTSIQTQYF.

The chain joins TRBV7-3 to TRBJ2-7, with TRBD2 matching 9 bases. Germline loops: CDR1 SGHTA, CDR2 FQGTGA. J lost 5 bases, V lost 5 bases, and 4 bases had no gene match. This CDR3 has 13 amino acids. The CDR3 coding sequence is TGTGCCAGCAGCCCTGGACTAGCGAACGAGCAGTACTTC. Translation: CASSPGLANEQYF.

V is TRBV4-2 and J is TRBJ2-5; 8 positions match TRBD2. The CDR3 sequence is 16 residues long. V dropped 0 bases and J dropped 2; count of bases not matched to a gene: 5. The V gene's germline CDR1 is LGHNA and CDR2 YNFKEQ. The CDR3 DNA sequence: TGTGCCAGCAGCCAAGAAGGCGGGGGGTCTCAAGAGACCCAGTACTTC. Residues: CASSQEGGGSQETQYF.